One sample yielded the 22 T cell receptor beta chains listed below, sequenced in a study of identical twins. TCRdb independently ran MiXCR on the 5' RACE reads; one entry per CDR3 protein. The sample consists of about 890,000 distinct CDR3 sequences, approximately 13% of them appearing once. The sample was also linked to a second study, of yellow fever vaccine responses in identical twins.

Sequenced: PBMCs. The receptors here all came from a woman aged 18-29 years in good health.

This clonotype has ten or more counts. Written as DNA, the CDR3 is TGTGCCACCAGTGACCAGAAGACAGGTCTCAATGAGCAGTTCTTC. Translated, it gives CATSDQKTGLNEQFF. The chain uses TRBV24-1 and TRBJ2-1; the D gene is possibly TRBD1 (6 bases). V was shortened by 4 bases and J by 6 bases, with 15 bases between the two germline ends. The CDR3 extends over 15 amino acids. Germline CDR1 KGHDR, CDR2 SFDVKD.

This clonotype was counted between two and nine times. J is TRBJ2-3 and V is TRBV18; D uncertain. There are 18 residues in the CDR3. Per the germline V gene, CDR1 is KGHSH and CDR2 is LQKENI. The V end lost 6 bases, the J end lost 0 bases, and 22 bases lay between the germline ends. In nucleotides, the CDR3 is TGTGCCAGCTCTCCCAAAGCAGTGCCGCACACTAGCACAGATACGCAGTATTTT. It codes for CASSPKAVPHTSTDTQYF.

This clonotype occurred many times. Possible read error: a much larger clone is one base away. The chain has TRBV10-3 and TRBJ2-2; TRBD1 agrees at 9 bases. Trimming cost V 5 bases and J 1 base; bases outside gene matches: 2. CDR1 and CDR2 (germline): ENHRY, SYGVKD. CDR3 length: 15 residues. The CDR3 nucleotides read TGTGCCATCAGTCCGGGACAGGGGAACACCGGGGAGCTGTTTTTT. This sequence encodes CAISPGQGNTGELFF.

The sample holds a few counts of this clonotype. The gene calls are TRBV2 and TRBJ1-2; 7 positions match TRBD1. Trimming removed 4 bases from V and 0 bases from J; junction bases left unmatched: 5. CDR3 length equals 15 residues. Germline CDR1 reads SNHLY; CDR2 reads FYNNEI. This CDR3 is CASSGFQGANYGYTF. The CDR3 bases are TGTGCCAGCAGTGGATTTCAGGGGGCTAACTATGGCTACACCTTC.

This clonotype has a handful of counts. The chain couples TRBV28 to TRBJ2-2, with 12 bases lining up with TRBD2. Germline assignment: CDR1 MDHEN and CDR2 SYDVKM. J gave up 4 bases and V 3 bases, and 6 bases lay outside the gene matches. CDR3 length: 17 amino acids. CDR3 nucleotide sequence: TGTGCCAGCAGTTTTCCGACTAGCGGGGGATTCACCGGGGAGCTGTTTTTT. Translating it yields CASSFPTSGGFTGELFF.

The CDR3: CSVGSTADTQYF. CDR3 DNA sequence: TGCAGCGTTGGGTCGACAGCAGATACGCAGTATTTT. The chain couples TRBV29-1 to TRBJ2-3; D is perhaps TRBD1 (5 bases). The CDR3 runs to 12 residues. Trimming took off 4 bases at V and 4 bases at J, with 9 bases between the two ends. The germline CDR1 and CDR2 sequences are SQVTM and ANQGSEA.

This clonotype was seen repeatedly, ten times or more. This chain uses TRBV12-3 or TRBV12-4 with TRBJ1-2; D gene ambiguous. The CDR3 spans 17 residues. V lost 7 bases to trimming and J lost 8 bases, with 29 bases between them. The CDR3 nucleotides are TGTGCCAGCACCAGCGGCGCCCGGGTACCTACACGGTACGGCTACACCTTC. Amino acids: CASTSGARVPTRYGYTF.

This chain joins TRBV5-6 and TRBJ2-1, with 10 bases aligning to TRBD1. The J segment lost 2 bases and the V segment lost 2 bases, leaving 4 bases of the junction unmatched. Germline CDR1 is SGHDT and CDR2 is YYEEEE. This CDR3 contains 16 residues. CDR3 loop: CASSLFGTGAYNEQFF. The CDR3 nucleotides read TGTGCCAGCAGCTTATTTGGGACAGGGGCCTACAATGAGCAGTTCTTC.

V is TRBV4-1 and J is TRBJ2-1; TRBD1 matches 8 bases. J lost 4 bases, V lost 2 bases, and 7 bases had no gene match. CDR3 length: 16 amino acids. Germline values: CDR1 MGHRA, CDR2 YSYEKL. The CDR3, as DNA: TGCGCCAGCAGCCAACCCCCCCGGGACAGGTACAATGAGCAGTTCTTC. Amino acid sequence: CASSQPPRDRYNEQFF.

CDR3 sequence: CASSSYGGAFQETQYF. In DNA, the CDR3 is TGTGCCAGCAGTTCTTATGGGGGGGCTTTCCAAGAGACCCAGTACTTC. V usage is TRBV28 and J usage is TRBJ2-5, with D perhaps TRBD2 (7 bases). Germline V gene data show CDR1 as MDHEN and CDR2 as SYDVKM. The V end lost 4 bases, the J end lost 1 base, and 16 bases lay between the germline ends. The CDR3 runs to 16 residues.

This CDR3 is CASSPPGTSNGTQYF. The DNA of the CDR3 is TGTGCCAGCTCACCACCTGGGACTAGCAATGGTACGCAGTATTTT. This chain uses TRBV18 with TRBJ2-3; 9 bases are a match to TRBD2. With 0 bases clipped from V and 8 bases from J, the junction kept 6 bases outside the gene matches. The CDR3 runs 15 residues. CDR1 KGHSH and CDR2 LQKENI come from the germline V gene.

At least ten counts were recorded for this clonotype. The chain couples TRBV9 to TRBJ2-1, with 10 bases identical to TRBD1. Trimming removed 0 bases from V and 8 bases from J; junction bases left unmatched: 8. CDR3 length equals 16 residues. CDR1 and CDR2 (germline): SGDLS, YYNGEE. The CDR3 region is CASSVARDRGGHEQFF. As DNA, the CDR3 is TGTGCCAGCAGCGTAGCAAGGGACAGGGGAGGCCATGAGCAGTTCTTC. The entire variable domain, with the rest obtained from reference TRBV9 and TRBJ2-1, is as follows: DSGVTQTPKHLITATGQRVTLRCSPRSGDLSVYWYQQSLDQGLQFLIQYYNGEERAKGNILERFSAQQFPDLHSELNLSSLELGDSALYFCASSVARDRGGHEQFFGPGTRLTVL.

The gene calls are TRBV9 and TRBJ2-7, with D possibly TRBD2 on 7 matching bases. V lost 4 bases, J lost 5 bases, and 16 bases lay in between. CDR1 and CDR2 from the germline V gene are SGDLS and YYNGEE. There are 14 residues in the CDR3. The CDR3 sequence is CASSPPGGKDEQYF. DNA for the CDR3: TGTGCCAGCAGCCCACCGGGGGGCAAGGACGAGCAGTACTTC.

The sample holds a few counts of this clonotype. This chain connects TRBV7-8 to TRBJ2-7, with 9 bases lining up with TRBD1. J was trimmed by 7 bases and V by 4 bases; bases with no gene match: 8. This CDR3 has 14 amino acids. CDR1 SGHVS and CDR2 FQNEAQ come from the germline V gene. This CDR3 reads CASSYRDRDGEQYF. The CDR3 DNA is TGTGCCAGCAGCTACCGGGACAGGGACGGAGAGCAGTACTTC.

The genes are TRBV6-1 and TRBJ1-3; 7 positions match TRBD1. The CDR3 extends over 15 amino acids. Unmatched junction bases numbered 8, after V lost 6 bases and J lost 3 bases. Germline V CDR1 and CDR2: MNHNS, SASEGT. CDR3 coding DNA: TGTGCCAGCAGGTCACAGGGGACTAGTGGAAACACCATATATTTT. It is translated as CASRSQGTSGNTIYF.

V and J are TRBV12-3 or TRBV12-4 and TRBJ2-1; no clear D gene. The V end was cut by 5 bases, the J end by 1 base, with 12 bases between. This CDR3 region has 15 residues. The CDR3 loop reads CASSPIASSYNEQFF. The CDR3 coding sequence is TGTGCCAGCAGTCCGATAGCCTCTTCCTACAATGAGCAGTTCTTC.

This clonotype was seen a few times. The chain combines TRBV12-3 or TRBV12-4 with TRBJ2-2; D perhaps matches TRBD2 (6 bases). This CDR3 comprises 14 residues. V was pared by 7 bases and J by 2 bases, with 11 bases between. The CDR3 loop reads CASTPGENTGELFF. The CDR3 DNA is TGTGCCAGCACCCCGGGAGAAAACACCGGGGAGCTGTTTTTT.

This clonotype has just a few counts. The V gene is TRBV25-1, the J gene TRBJ1-3; D gene unclear. The germline V gene encodes CDR1 MGHDK and CDR2 SYGVNS. The CDR3 length is 15 residues. V was pared by 0 bases and J by 4 bases, with 10 bases between. In DNA form, the CDR3 reads TGTGCCAGCAGTGAATACTGGGAGAGCGGAAACACCATATATTTT. This encodes CASSEYWESGNTIYF.

This clonotype was picked up a small number of times. The rearrangement joins TRBV11-2 to TRBJ1-1; D unclear. The germline CDR1 and CDR2 sequences are SGHAT and FQNNGV. Trimming cost V 0 bases and J 5 bases, with 19 bases left between them. The CDR3 is made up of 17 amino acids. CDR3 DNA sequence: TGTGCCAGCAGCTTAGATTATAACACCCTATATCGTACTGAAGCTTTCTTT. Amino acids: CASSLDYNTLYRTEAFF. Full variable domain (remainder filled in from reference TRBV11-2 and TRBJ1-1): EAGVAQSPRYKIIEKRQSVAFWCNPISGHATLYWYQQILGQGPKLLIQFQNNGVVDDSQLPKDRFSAERLKGVDSTLKIQPAKLEDSAVYLCASSLDYNTLYRTEAFFGQGTRLTVV.

The chain joins TRBV18 to TRBJ2-4; D could derive from TRBD1 or TRBD2 (6 bases each). Germline lookup yields CDR1 KGHSH and CDR2 LQKENI. Trimming removed 6 bases at V and 8 bases at J, with 17 bases between. The CDR3 has 14 amino acids. CDR3 region: CASSPTEGGHIQYF. CDR3 nucleotides: TGTGCCAGCTCCCCAACCGAGGGGGGACACATTCAGTACTTC.

Only a few counts were recorded for this clonotype. The V gene is TRBV2, the J gene TRBJ1-5, with a weak D call TRBD1 (5 bases). CDR1 SNHLY and CDR2 FYNNEI come from the germline V gene. The CDR3 extends over 15 amino acids. V was cut by 3 bases and J by 11 bases, with 20 bases left in between. CDR3: CASSERDRGLWAQHF. The CDR3 region has the DNA TGTGCCAGCAGTGAGCGAGACAGAGGGCTTTGGGCCCAGCATTTT.

V gene TRBV20-1 combines with J gene TRBJ2-7; 11 bases align to TRBD2. With 2 bases clipped from V and 3 bases from J, the junction kept 12 bases outside the gene matches. Looked up from germline, CDR1 is DFQATT and CDR2 is SNEGSKA (reference sequence). There are 17 residues in the CDR3. This chain's CDR3 is CSARRPLAGGPFYEQYF. The CDR3 nucleotides are TGCAGTGCTAGAAGACCTTTAGCGGGAGGGCCTTTCTACGAGCAGTACTTC.